These T cell receptor beta chains were read from a single sample in a study of shared clonotypes between healthy human individuals. Assay: immunoSEQ multiplex PCR; the TCRdb copy retains only in-frame clones and omits some. The sample holds 1.5 million to 1.9 million clones, 98% seen once. Sequencing used naive CD4+ T cells sorted from blood. These receptors were obtained from a man younger than 40 in good health. CDR3s include the opening cysteine and the closing phenylalanine or tryptophan. The order of the fields is clone size, J gene, D gene, V gene, CDR3 protein, CDR3 DNA. The D gene is left open where the match is weak. Not all rows give a size; the values are once, few, many and, for expanded clones, a class.

>.|TRBJ1-2|.|TRBV7-9
CASSSGPRGYTF
TGTGCCAGCAGCTCGGGACCAAGAGGCTACACCTTC
>.|TRBJ2-5|.|TRBV2
CATKGGIAETQYF
TGTGCCACCAAGGGCGGGATAGCGGAGACCCAGTACTTC
>.|TRBJ2-6|.|TRBV7-9
CASSLRTELSGANVLTF
TGTGCCAGCAGCTTGCGAACAGAGCTTTCTGGGGCCAACGTCCTGACTTTC
>.|TRBJ2-1|.|TRBV6-1
CASTGPGRNEQFF
TGTGCCAGCACGGGGCCCGGTCGGAATGAGCAGTTCTTC
>.|TRBJ1-4|.|TRBV5-1
CASSLDPNEKLFF
TGCGCCAGCAGCTTGGACCCGAACGAAAAACTGTTTTTT
>.|TRBJ2-1|.|TRBV18
CASSPPIQVGPNEQFF
TGTGCCAGCTCACCACCGATTCAGGTAGGGCCCAATGAGCAGTTCTTC
>.|TRBJ1-5|TRBD1|TRBV7-9
CASSSLPGQGAYQPQHF
TGTGCCAGCAGCTCGTTGCCGGGACAGGGGGCCTATCAGCCCCAGCATTTT
>.|TRBJ2-7|.|TRBV5-1
CASSLGNAGTSYSYEQYF
TGCGCCAGCAGCTTGGGGAATGCCGGGACTTCTTACTCCTACGAGCAGTACTTC
>.|TRBJ2-3|.|TRBV6-5
CASSLADSTDTQYF
TGTGCCAGCAGTTTGGCGGACAGCACAGATACGCAGTATTTT
>.|TRBJ2-2|.|TRBV9
CASSVAEGVTGELFF
TGTGCCAGCAGCGTAGCGGAGGGGGTCACCGGGGAGCTGTTTTTT
>.|TRBJ1-2|.|TRBV4-3
CASSQDFSEDGYTF
TGCGCCAGCAGCCAAGATTTTTCGGAGGATGGCTACACCTTC
>.|TRBJ2-5|.|TRBV27
CASSPDTLGTQYF
TGTGCCAGCAGTCCCGACACGCTAGGGACCCAGTACTTC
>.|TRBJ2-3|.|TRBV5-1
CASSLFSAGADTQYF
TGCGCCAGCAGCTTGTTCTCGGCCGGGGCAGATACGCAGTATTTT
>.|TRBJ2-2|TRBD2|TRBV9
CASSPQAGVPGELFF
TGTGCCAGCAGCCCCCAAGCGGGAGTCCCCGGGGAGCTGTTTTTT
>.|TRBJ2-7|.|TRBV15
CATSSGMGGVTYEQYF
TGTGCCACCAGCAGTGGTATGGGGGGCGTAACCTACGAGCAGTACTTC
>.|TRBJ2-4|.|TRBV18
CASSPGFRDIQYF
TGTGCCAGCTCACCAGGGTTTAGGGACATTCAGTACTTC
>.|TRBJ2-3|TRBD2|TRBV7-6
CASSAQLIPGGDTQYF
TGTGCCAGCAGCGCTCAACTGATCCCCGGGGGGGATACGCAGTATTTT
>once|TRBJ2-7|.|TRBV18
CASSPGTPGNEQYF
TGTGCCAGCTCACCAGGGACTCCTGGTAACGAGCAGTACTTC
>.|TRBJ2-5|TRBD1|TRBV27
CASSSGQRPKETQYF
TGTGCCAGCAGTTCGGGACAGCGTCCCAAGGAGACCCAGTACTTC
>once|TRBJ2-5|TRBD2|TRBV7-2
CASSRSGSSRETQYF
TGTGCCAGCAGTCGAAGCGGGAGTAGTAGAGAGACCCAGTACTTC
>.|TRBJ2-7|TRBD2|TRBV29-1
CSVFREGSSYEQYF
TGCAGCGTCTTCCGGGAGGGGAGCTCCTACGAGCAGTACTTC
>.|TRBJ2-7|TRBD1|TRBV11-1
CASSPGDRTYEQYF
TGTGCCAGCAGCCCCGGGGACAGAACTTACGAGCAGTACTTC
>.|TRBJ2-1|.|TRBV25-1
CASSDSGTANNEQFF
TGTGCCAGCAGTGATAGCGGTACGGCCAATAATGAGCAGTTCTTC
>.|TRBJ1-1|.|TRBV18
CASSPLGNTEAFF
TGTGCCAGCTCGCCGTTGGGGAACACTGAAGCTTTCTTT
>.|TRBJ2-7|.|TRBV7-9
CASSLPGVSYEQYF
TGTGCCAGCAGCTTGCCGGGGGTGAGCTACGAGCAGTACTTC
>.|TRBJ1-5|.|TRBV2
CASSGQAGASNQPQHF
TGTGCCAGCAGTGGGCAAGCAGGGGCGAGCAATCAGCCCCAGCATTTT
>.|TRBJ1-2|.|TRBV5-6
CASSLAPGPHGYTF
TGTGCCAGCAGCTTGGCCCCGGGACCCCATGGCTACACCTTC
>.|TRBJ2-3|TRBD1|TRBV5-1
CASSLHRLQGQDTQYF
TGCGCCAGCAGCCTTCACCGATTACAGGGGCAAGATACGCAGTATTTT
>.|TRBJ1-5|.|TRBV6-1
CASSHRRDQPQHF
TGTGCCAGCAGTCACCGCCGGGATCAGCCCCAGCATTTT
>.|TRBJ2-2|.|TRBV27
CASKIGQIGTGELFF
TGTGCCAGCAAGATTGGGCAGATCGGCACCGGGGAGCTGTTTTTT
>.|TRBJ2-4|.|TRBV25-1
CASSGEPGSVYF
TGTGCCAGCAGTGGGGAACCGGGCAGCGTGTACTTC
>.|TRBJ1-1|.|TRBV11-2
CASSFPGGADTEAFF
TGTGCCAGCAGCTTTCCCGGGGGCGCCGACACTGAAGCTTTCTTT
>.|TRBJ2-1|.|TRBV18
CASSPPGSSMWDEQFF
TGTGCCAGCTCACCACCCGGGAGTTCGATGTGGGATGAGCAGTTCTTC
>.|TRBJ2-7|.|TRBV10-2
CASRFLQGSYEQYF
TGCGCCAGCAGATTTCTGCAGGGCTCCTACGAGCAGTACTTC
>once|TRBJ1-5|.|TRBV29-1
CSVGSNQPQHF
TGCAGCGTTGGTAGCAATCAGCCCCAGCATTTT
>.|TRBJ2-5|TRBD1|TRBV4-1
CASSHPTTGVGETQYF
TGCGCCAGCAGCCATCCCACCACAGGGGTTGGGGAGACCCAGTACTTC
>.|TRBJ2-1|.|TRBV19
CASGRVFYEQFF
TGTGCCTCGGGGCGGGTTTTCTATGAGCAGTTCTTC
>.|TRBJ1-2|.|TRBV7-9
CASSLVGTPDYGYTF
TGTGCCAGCAGCTTGGTCGGGACACCGGACTATGGCTACACCTTC
>.|TRBJ1-2|.|TRBV28
CAVAGTDHGYTF
TGTGCCGTGGCTGGTACAGACCATGGCTACACCTTC